These T cell receptor beta chains were read from a single sample in a study of metastatic and nonmetastatic thyroid tumors. MiXCR was used by TCRdb to re-call the PCR reads. The top ten hold 9.6% of the sample, which has tens of thousands of clones, roughly a quarter seen once. The sequencing input was blood. Every receptor here comes from a female donor with papillary thyroid cancer or a benign thyroid nodule (not recorded which). Some clones in this sample may be carry-over from other donors' samples. Each CDR3 is given without its conserved first and last residue. Not every row has a clone size; where given, it reads once, few, many or a size class.

TRBV7-2,medium-sized,ASSPDYEQY
TRBV30,many,AWGTGGFQPQH
TRBV11-1,.,ASSIESGQGYTGELF
TRBV20-1,.,SVARQGTINEQY
TRBV6-1,few,ASTGQAAGEQY
TRBV25-1,.,ASSEPQGGPGELF
TRBV7-2,.,ASTFPVGSEQF
TRBV6-5,medium-sized,ASSYSQDMNTEAF
TRBV30,once,AWTVSGNTIY
TRBV2,many,ASSGGKANEKLF
TRBV7-7,.,ASSHRANTEAF
TRBV9,many,ASSPRPTNKAF
TRBV28,many,ASSFTGFGYEQY
TRBV5-1,.,ASSLDRGGDGYT
TRBV6-1,.,ASSQSGTVEDIQY
TRBV20-1,.,STTVRGTQETQY
TRBV20-1,.,SARYGVSYEQY
TRBV5-1,many,ASSLGDYDYNEQF
TRBV20-1,.,SAERQGLKHLH
TRBV7-2,.,ASKRISVGDQPQH
TRBV13,many,ASSFHWTSGEEPDTQY
TRBV12-3/TRBV12-4,many,ASSLTGEAGELF
TRBV5-5,few,ASSHRQGSSYEQY
TRBV25-1,.,SSSSQGAGTEAF
TRBV30,.,AWSVQDRLNSPLH
TRBV11-1,.,ASSLVSVPSSGNTIY
TRBV24-1,.,ATSEYGGAEETQY
TRBV18,many,ASSPSAGGSGNTIY
TRBV28,.,ASSSDPGQGFYNEQF
TRBV20-1,.,SAGQGGGQPQH
TRBV9,many,ASSVGWGDNEKLF
TRBV27,medium-sized,ASSPINRVLAYEQY
TRBV3-1,.,ASSLRQGAPTGELF
TRBV7-9,many,ASSFSDWRGAHMDTQY
TRBV6-1,few,ASGGTGSNYGYT
TRBV12-3/TRBV12-4,many,ASRATTQGNQETQY
TRBV12-3/TRBV12-4,.,ASSFPGRLQPQH
TRBV11-2,.,ASRLEGGLITGELF
TRBV19,few,ASSIPGLAYEHY
TRBV6-1,.,ASRDPGQDSYEQY
TRBV11-1,.,ASSTDRRSYNEQF
TRBV7-2,.,ASSPRSVANYGYT